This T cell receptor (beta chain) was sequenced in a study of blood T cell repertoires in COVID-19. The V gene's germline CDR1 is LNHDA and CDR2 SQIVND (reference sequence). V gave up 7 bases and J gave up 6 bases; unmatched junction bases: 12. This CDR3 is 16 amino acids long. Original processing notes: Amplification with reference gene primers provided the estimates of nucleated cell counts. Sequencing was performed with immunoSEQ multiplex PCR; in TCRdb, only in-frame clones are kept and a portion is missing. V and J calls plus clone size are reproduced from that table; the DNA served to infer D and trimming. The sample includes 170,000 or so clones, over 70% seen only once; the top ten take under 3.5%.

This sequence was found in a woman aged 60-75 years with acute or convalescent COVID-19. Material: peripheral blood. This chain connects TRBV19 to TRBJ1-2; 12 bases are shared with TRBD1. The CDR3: CASIGRGQGALHGYTF. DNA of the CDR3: TGTGCCAGTATCGGGAGGGGACAGGGGGCTCTTCATGGCTACACCTTC.